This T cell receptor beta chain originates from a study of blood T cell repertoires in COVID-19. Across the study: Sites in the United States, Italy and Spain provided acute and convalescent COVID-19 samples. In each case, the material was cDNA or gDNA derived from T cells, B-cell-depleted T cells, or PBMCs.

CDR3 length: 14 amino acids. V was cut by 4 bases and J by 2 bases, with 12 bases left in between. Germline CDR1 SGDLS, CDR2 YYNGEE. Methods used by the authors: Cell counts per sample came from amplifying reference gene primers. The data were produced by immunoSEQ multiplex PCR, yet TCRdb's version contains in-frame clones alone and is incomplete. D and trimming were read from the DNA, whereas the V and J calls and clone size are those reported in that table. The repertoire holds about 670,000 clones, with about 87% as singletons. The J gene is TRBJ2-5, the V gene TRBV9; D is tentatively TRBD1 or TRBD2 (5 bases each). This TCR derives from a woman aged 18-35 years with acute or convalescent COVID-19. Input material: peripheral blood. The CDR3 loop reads CASSLAGLQETQYF. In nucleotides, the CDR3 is TGTGCCAGCAGCCTAGCAGGGCTTCAAGAGACCCAGTACTTC.